The clone carrying this T cell receptor beta chain was observed many times. This entry belongs to a study of tumor and adjacent non-tumor tissue in lung cancer. The template was RNA from unsorted bulk tissue. The normal lung tissue was taken more than 3 cm from the tumor edge. A modified ARM-PCR protocol with three rounds of nested PCR amplified TCRbeta. From the multiplex PCR reads, TCRdb called clonotypes with MiXCR, one entry per CDR3 protein. This table has 94,000 or so distinct CDR3 sequences, more than 65% appearing once. The sequenced material came from distant non-tumor lung tissue. The origin of this receptor is a woman aged 50 to 65 with non-small cell lung cancer.

CDR3 nucleotides: TGTGCCAGCAGTGCGGGGGCCCCCCTCCACTTT. This gives the protein CASSAGAPLHF. The chain is built from TRBV28 and TRBJ1-6, with D possibly being TRBD1 (6 bases). V lost 5 bases and J lost 13, with 9 bases in between. This CDR3 comprises 11 residues. Germline assignment: CDR1 MDHEN and CDR2 SYDVKM.